Following are 2 T cell receptor beta chains from one sample sequenced in a study of naive CD8 T cells in extremely preterm neonates. TCRdb's table, derived via immunoSEQ multiplex PCR, lists solely in-frame clones and lacks some. The profile covers several thousand clones, with about 98% appearing a single time and around 2.6% taken by the ten largest. The sample was naive CD8+ T cells from blood. These receptors came from a human donor in good health.

J is TRBJ2-2 and V is TRBV7-6; possible D gene TRBD1, 5 bases. Trimming took off 1 base at V and 4 bases at J, with 7 bases between the two ends. The germline V gene has CDR1 SGHVS and CDR2 FNYEAQ. The CDR3 has 14 amino acids. DNA for the CDR3: TGTGCCAGCAGCTTAGATCAGGGCACCGGGGAGCTGTTTTTT. Protein: CASSLDQGTGELFF.

This rearrangement joins TRBV7-8 to TRBJ1-2, with 7 bases identical to TRBD1. Germline V gene data show CDR1 as SGHVS and CDR2 as FQNEAQ. The V and J ends lost 5 bases and 2 bases, in that order; junction bases with no gene match: 17. CDR3 length: 18 residues. The CDR3 is CASSRPGTLKGANYGYTF. The CDR3 nucleotides are TGTGCCAGCAGCCGCCCCGGGACCCTAAAGGGGGCCAACTATGGCTACACCTTC. The variable domain in full, with the rest retrieved from reference TRBV7-8 and TRBJ1-2, is GAGVSQSPRYKVAKRGQDVALRCDPISGHVSLFWYQQALGQGPEFLTYFQNEAQLDKSGLPSDRFFAERPEGSVSTLKIQRTQQEDSAVYLCASSRPGTLKGANYGYTFGSGTRLTVV.